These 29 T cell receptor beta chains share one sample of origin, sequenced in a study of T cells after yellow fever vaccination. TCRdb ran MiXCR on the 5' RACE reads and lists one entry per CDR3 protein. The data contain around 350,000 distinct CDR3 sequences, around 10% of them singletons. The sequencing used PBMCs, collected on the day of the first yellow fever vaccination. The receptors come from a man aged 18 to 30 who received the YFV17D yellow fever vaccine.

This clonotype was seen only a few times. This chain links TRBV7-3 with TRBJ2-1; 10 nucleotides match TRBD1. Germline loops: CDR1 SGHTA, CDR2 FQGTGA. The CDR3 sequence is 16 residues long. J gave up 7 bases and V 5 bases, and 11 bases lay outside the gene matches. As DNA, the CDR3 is TGTGCCAGCAGCCCAACGGGACAGGGGTTATTGAATGAGCAGTTCTTC. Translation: CASSPTGQGLLNEQFF. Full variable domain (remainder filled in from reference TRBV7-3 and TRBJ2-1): GAGVSQTPSNKVTEKGKYVELRCDPISGHTALYWYRQSLGQGPEFLIYFQGTGAADDSGLPNDRFFAVRPEGSVSTLKIQRTERGDSAVYLCASSPTGQGLLNEQFFGPGTRLTVL.

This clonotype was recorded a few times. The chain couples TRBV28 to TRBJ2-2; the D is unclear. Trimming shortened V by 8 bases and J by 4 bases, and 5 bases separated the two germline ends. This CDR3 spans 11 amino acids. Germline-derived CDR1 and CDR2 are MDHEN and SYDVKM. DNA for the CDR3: TGTGCCAGCTGGAGCACCGGGGAGCTGTTTTTT. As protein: CASWSTGELFF.

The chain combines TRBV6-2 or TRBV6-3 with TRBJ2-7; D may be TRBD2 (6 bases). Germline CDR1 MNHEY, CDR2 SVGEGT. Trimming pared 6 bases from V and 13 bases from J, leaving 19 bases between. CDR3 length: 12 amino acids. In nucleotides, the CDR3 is TGTGCCAGCAGCTTTGGGGGACTTCTACTCTACTTC. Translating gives CASSFGGLLLYF.

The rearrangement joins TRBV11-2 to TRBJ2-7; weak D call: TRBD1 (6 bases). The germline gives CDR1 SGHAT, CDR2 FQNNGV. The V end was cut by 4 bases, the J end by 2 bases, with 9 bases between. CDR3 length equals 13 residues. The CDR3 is CASSSDSTYEQYF. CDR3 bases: TGTGCCAGCAGCTCGGACAGTACCTACGAGCAGTACTTC. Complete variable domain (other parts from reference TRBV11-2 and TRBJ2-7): EAGVAQSPRYKIIEKRQSVAFWCNPISGHATLYWYQQILGQGPKLLIQFQNNGVVDDSQLPKDRFSAERLKGVDSTLKIQPAKLEDSAVYLCASSSDSTYEQYFGPGTRLTVT.

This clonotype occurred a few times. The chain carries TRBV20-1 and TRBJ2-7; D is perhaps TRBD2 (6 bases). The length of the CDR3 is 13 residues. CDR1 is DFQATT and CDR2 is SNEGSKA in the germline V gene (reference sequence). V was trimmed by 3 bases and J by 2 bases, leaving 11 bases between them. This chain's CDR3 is CSASRGVAYEQYF. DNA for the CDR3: TGCAGTGCTAGCCGCGGGGTCGCCTACGAGCAGTACTTC.

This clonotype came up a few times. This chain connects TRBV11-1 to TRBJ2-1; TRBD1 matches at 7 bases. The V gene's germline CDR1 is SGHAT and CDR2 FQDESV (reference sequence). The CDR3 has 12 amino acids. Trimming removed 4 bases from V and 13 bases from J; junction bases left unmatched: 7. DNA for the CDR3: TGTGCCAGCAGCTCCAGTCGGGACAGCCAGTTCTTC. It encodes CASSSSRDSQFF.

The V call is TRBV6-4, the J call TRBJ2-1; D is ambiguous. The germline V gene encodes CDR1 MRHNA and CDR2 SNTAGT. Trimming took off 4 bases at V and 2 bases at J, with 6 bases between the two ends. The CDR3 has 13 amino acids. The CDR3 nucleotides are TGTGCCAGCAGTGCAAAGCCCTACAATGAGCAGTTCTTC. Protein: CASSAKPYNEQFF.

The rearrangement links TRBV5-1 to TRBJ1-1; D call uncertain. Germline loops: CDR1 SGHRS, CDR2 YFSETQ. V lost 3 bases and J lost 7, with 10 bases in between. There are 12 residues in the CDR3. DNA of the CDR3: TGCGCCAGCAGCTCGGGGTACGGTGAAGCTTTCTTT. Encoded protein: CASSSGYGEAFF.

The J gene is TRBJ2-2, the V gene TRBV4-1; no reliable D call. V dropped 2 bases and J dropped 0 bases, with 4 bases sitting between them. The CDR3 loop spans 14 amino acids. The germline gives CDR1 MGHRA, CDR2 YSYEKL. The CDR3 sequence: CASSQPTNTGELFF. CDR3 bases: TGCGCCAGCAGCCAACCTACGAACACCGGGGAGCTGTTTTTT.

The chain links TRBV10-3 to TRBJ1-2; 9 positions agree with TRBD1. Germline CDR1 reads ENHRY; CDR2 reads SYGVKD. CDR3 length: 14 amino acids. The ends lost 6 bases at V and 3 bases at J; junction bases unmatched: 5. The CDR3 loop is CAIRDRDRDYGYTF. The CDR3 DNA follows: TGTGCCATCAGGGACCGGGACAGGGACTATGGCTACACCTTC.

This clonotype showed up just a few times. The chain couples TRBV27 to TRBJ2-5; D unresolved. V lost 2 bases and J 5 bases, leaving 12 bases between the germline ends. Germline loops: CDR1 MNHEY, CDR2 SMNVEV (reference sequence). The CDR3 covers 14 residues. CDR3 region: CASSLSYQAETQYF. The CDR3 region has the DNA TGTGCCAGCAGTTTAAGCTACCAGGCGGAGACCCAGTACTTC.

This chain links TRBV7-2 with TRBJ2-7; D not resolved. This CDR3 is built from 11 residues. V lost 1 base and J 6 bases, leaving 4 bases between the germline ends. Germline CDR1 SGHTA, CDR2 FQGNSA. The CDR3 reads CASSLGIEQYV. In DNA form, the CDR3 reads TGTGCCAGCAGCTTAGGCATCGAGCAGTACGTC.

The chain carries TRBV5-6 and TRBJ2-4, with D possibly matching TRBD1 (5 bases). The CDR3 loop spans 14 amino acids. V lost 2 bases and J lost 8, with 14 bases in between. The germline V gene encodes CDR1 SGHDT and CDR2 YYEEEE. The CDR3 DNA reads TGTGCCAGCAGCTTTCCGGGCAGGGTTGACATTCAGTACTTC. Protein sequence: CASSFPGRVDIQYF.

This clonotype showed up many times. The CDR3 region is CSAREASLGFEQFF. In DNA, the CDR3 is TGCAGTGCTAGAGAGGCTAGCTTGGGATTTGAGCAGTTCTTC. V is TRBV20-1 and J is TRBJ2-1, with a tentative D call TRBD2 (5 bases). V was pared by 0 bases and J by 9 bases, with 15 bases between. This CDR3 spans 14 amino acids. CDR1 DFQATT and CDR2 SNEGSKA come from the germline V gene (reference sequence).

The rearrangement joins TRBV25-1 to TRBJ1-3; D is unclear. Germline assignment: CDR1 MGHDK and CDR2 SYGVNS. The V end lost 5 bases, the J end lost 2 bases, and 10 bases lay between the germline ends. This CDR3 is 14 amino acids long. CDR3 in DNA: TGTGCCAGCAGTCGCGGACTCACTGGAAACACCATATATTTT. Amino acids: CASSRGLTGNTIYF.

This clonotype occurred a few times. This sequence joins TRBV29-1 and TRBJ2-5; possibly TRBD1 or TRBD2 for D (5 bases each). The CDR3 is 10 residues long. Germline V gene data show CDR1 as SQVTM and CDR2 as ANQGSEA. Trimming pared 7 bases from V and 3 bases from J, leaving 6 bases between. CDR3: CSGGEETQYF. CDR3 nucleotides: TGCAGCGGAGGGGAAGAGACCCAGTACTTC.

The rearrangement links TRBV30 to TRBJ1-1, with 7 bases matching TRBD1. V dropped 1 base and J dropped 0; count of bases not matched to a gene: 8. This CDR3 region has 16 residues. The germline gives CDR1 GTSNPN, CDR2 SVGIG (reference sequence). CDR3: CAWSGWDRLMNTEAFF. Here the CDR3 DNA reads TGTGCCTGGAGTGGTTGGGACAGACTAATGAACACTGAAGCTTTCTTT.

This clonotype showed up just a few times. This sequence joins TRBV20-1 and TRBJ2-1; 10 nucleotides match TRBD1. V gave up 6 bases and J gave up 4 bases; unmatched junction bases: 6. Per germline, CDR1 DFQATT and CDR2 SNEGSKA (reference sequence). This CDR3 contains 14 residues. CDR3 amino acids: CSAPDRGLYNEQFF. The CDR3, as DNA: TGCAGTGCCCCCGACAGGGGGCTATACAATGAGCAGTTCTTC.

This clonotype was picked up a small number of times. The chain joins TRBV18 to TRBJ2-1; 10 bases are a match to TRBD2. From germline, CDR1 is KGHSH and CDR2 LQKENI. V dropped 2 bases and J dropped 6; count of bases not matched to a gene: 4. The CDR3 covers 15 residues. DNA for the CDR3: TGTGCCAGCTCACCAGCGTCTAGCGGGGGCAATGAGCAGTTCTTC. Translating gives CASSPASSGGNEQFF.

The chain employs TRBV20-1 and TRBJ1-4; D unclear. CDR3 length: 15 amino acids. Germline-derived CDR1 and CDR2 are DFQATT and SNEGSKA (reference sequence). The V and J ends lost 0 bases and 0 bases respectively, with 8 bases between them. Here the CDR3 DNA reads TGCAGTGCTAGAGATAAGAGAGCAACTAATGAAAAACTGTTTTTT. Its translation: CSARDKRATNEKLFF.

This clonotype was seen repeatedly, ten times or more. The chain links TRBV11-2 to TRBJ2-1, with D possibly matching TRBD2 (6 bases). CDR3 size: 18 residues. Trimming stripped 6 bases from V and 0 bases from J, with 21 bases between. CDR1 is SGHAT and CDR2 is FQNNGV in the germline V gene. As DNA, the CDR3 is TGTGCCAGCAGACCTCCTGCGGGGCTGGGGCGCTCCTACAATGAGCAGTTCTTC. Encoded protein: CASRPPAGLGRSYNEQFF.

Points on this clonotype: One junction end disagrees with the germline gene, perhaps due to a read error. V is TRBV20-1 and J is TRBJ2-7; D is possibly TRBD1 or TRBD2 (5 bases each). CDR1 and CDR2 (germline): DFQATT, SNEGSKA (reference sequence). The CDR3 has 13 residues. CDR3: CSAMIGTSSEQYF. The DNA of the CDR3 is TGCAGTGCTATGATCGGGACCTCCTCCGAGCAGTACTTC.

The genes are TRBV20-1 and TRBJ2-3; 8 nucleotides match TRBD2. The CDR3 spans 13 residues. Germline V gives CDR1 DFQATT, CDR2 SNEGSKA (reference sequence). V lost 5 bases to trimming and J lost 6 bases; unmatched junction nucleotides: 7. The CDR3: CSAAAGAGDTQYF. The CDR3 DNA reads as TGCAGTGCTGCAGCGGGGGCGGGGGATACGCAGTATTTT.

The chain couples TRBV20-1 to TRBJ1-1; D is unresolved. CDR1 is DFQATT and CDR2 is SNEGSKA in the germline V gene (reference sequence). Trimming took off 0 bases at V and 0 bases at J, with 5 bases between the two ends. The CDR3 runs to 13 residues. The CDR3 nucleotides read TGCAGTGCTAGAGAACCAATGAACACTGAAGCTTTCTTT. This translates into CSAREPMNTEAFF.

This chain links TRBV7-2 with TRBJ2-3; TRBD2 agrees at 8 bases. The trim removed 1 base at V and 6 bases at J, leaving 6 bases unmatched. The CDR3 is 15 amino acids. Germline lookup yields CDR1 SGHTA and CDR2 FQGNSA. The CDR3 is CASSLGGGRSDTQYF. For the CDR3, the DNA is TGTGCCAGCAGCTTAGGCGGGGGGAGGTCGGATACGCAGTATTTT. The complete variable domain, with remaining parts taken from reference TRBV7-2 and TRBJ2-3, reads GAGVSQSPSNKVTEKGKDVELRCDPISGHTALYWYRQSLGQGLEFLIYFQGNSAPDKSGLPSDRFSAERTGGSVSTLTIQRTQQEDSAVYLCASSLGGGRSDTQYFGPGTRLTVL.

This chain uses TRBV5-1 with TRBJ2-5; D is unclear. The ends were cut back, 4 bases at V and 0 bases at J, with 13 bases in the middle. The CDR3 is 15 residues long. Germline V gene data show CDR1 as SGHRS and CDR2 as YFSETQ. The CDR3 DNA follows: TGCGCCAGCAGCCCCATGTCGGGCGACCAAGAGACCCAGTACTTC. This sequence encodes CASSPMSGDQETQYF.

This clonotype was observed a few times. The CDR3 sequence: CASSPPASGATDTQYF. The CDR3 DNA follows: TGTGCCAGCTCACCACCCGCTAGCGGGGCAACAGATACGCAGTATTTT. The chain is built from TRBV18 and TRBJ2-3; 9 bases fit TRBD2. Germline-derived CDR1 and CDR2 are KGHSH and LQKENI. Trimming removed 0 bases from V and 3 bases from J; junction bases left unmatched: 4. This CDR3 region has 16 residues.

For the CDR3, the DNA is TGCAGTGCTAGCTCCGGGGCCGGGTTTGGTGGCTACACCTTC. Translated, it gives CSASSGAGFGGYTF. The V and J genes are TRBV20-1 and TRBJ1-2; D may be TRBD1 (5 bases). From germline, CDR1 is DFQATT and CDR2 SNEGSKA (reference sequence). The CDR3 length is 14 residues. Trimming left V 3 bases short and J 7 bases short, with 18 bases between.

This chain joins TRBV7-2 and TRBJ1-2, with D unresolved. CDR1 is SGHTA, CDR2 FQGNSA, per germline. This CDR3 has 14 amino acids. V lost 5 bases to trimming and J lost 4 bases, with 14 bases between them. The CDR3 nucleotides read TGTGCCAGCAGCACCTGGGCCACGGGCTATGGCTACACCTTC. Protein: CASSTWATGYGYTF.